The sequence of this TCR beta chain was determined in a study of shared clonotypes between healthy human individuals. Germline V gene data show CDR1 as SGHRS and CDR2 as YFSETQ. The CDR3 totals 15 residues. The V end lost 0 bases, the J end lost 3 bases, and 9 bases lay between the germline ends. Regarding this clone: In the same sample, other DNA sequences code for this CDR3.

Methods used by the authors: For the immunoSEQ data, sequences were junction-only without quality scores, so filtering differed. Using immunoSEQ multiplex PCR, the repertoire was profiled, and TCRdb retains in-frame clones only, with some absent. V and J calls and clone size are copied from that table; D and trimming were computed from the DNA. The sample has about 2 million clones, approximately 95% seen once. This receptor was identified in a man younger than 35 in good health. This chain links TRBV5-1 with TRBJ2-2; D remains unclear. What was sequenced was naive CD4+ T cells sorted from blood. The subset: CD45RA+ positively selected. This CDR3 reads CASSLEGSHTGELFF. CDR3 sequence (DNA): TGCGCCAGCAGCTTGGAGGGATCGCACACCGGGGAGCTGTTTTTT.